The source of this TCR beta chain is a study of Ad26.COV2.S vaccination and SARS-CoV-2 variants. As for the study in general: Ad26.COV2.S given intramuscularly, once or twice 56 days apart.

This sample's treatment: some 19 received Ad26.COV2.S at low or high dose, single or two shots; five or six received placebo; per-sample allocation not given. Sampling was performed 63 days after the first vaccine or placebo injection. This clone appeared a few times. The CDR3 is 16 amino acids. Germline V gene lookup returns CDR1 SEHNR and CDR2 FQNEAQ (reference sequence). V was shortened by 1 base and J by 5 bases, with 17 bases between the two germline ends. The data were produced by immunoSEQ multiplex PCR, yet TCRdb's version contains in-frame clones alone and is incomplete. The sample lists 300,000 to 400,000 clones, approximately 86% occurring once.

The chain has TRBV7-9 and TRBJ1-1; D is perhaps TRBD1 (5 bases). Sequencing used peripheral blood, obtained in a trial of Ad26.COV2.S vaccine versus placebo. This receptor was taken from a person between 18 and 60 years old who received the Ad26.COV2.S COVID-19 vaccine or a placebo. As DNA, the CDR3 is TGTGCCAGCAGCTTAGGGGGCCCCGGACGAGGGACTGAAGCTTTCTTT. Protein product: CASSLGGPGRGTEAFF. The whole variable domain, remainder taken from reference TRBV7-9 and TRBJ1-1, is DTGVSQNPRHKITKRGQNVTFRCDPISEHNRLYWYRQTLGQGPEFLTYFQNEAQLEKSRLLSDRFSAERPKGSFSTLEIQRTEQGDSAMYLCASSLGGPGRGTEAFFGQGTRLTVV.